Included here is one TCR beta chain sequence, with context. Data came from immunoSEQ multiplex PCR; TCRdb stores just in-frame clones and leaves some out. This table has around 230,000 clones, about 95% appearing once. This entry is derived from a study of control samples from healthy donors and cancer patients. The receptor was isolated from a man aged 50-60 years in good health. Material: blood.

This chain's CDR3 is CAWSYGLAGGPDTQYF. The CDR3 coding sequence is TGTGCCTGGAGCTACGGACTAGCGGGGGGGCCGGATACGCAGTATTTT. This sequence joins TRBV30 and TRBJ2-3; TRBD2 matches at 15 bases. V lost 3 bases to trimming and J lost 6 bases; unmatched junction nucleotides: 7. From germline, CDR1 is GTSNPN and CDR2 SVGIG (reference sequence). The length of the CDR3 is 16 residues.